Listed below are T cell receptor beta chains from one sample, sequenced in a study of T cells in Graves' hyperthyroidism and ophthalmopathy. MiXCR was run by TCRdb on the multiplex PCR reads, yielding one entry per CDR3 protein. This table has about 570,000 distinct CDR3 sequences, roughly 46% appearing once. The sequenced material came from peripheral blood or thyroid tissue (not recorded which). The origin of the receptors is an adult woman with Graves' disease, either hyperthyroidism or ophthalmopathy (not recorded which). The CDR3 runs from the conserved cysteine through the conserved F or W. The order of the fields is D gene, clone size, J gene, V gene, CDR3 DNA, CDR3 protein. The D gene is left open where the match is weak. Clone size is shown for a subset of rows, as once, few, many or a class of expanded clone.

>TRBD1|many|TRBJ1-5|TRBV4-1
TGCGCCAGCAGCCAAGGGCCGCTACCGAGAGGGGGCCGGACATATCAGCCCCAGCATTTT
CASSQGPLPRGGRTYQPQHF
>TRBD1|.|TRBJ2-2|TRBV12-3/TRBV12-4
TGTGCCAGCAGTTCCTCGGGGACAGCGAACACCGGGGAGCTGTTTTTT
CASSSSGTANTGELFF
>.|.|TRBJ1-6|TRBV11-2
TGTGCCAGCAGCTTGTCTCGACGAGTTAATTCACCCCTCCACTTT
CASSLSRRVNSPLHF
>.|many|TRBJ1-5|TRBV7-2
TGTGCCAGCAGCCCACTTGGGGGTGGGCCCCAGCATTTT
CASSPLGGGPQHF
>.|.|TRBJ2-7|TRBV2
TGTGCCAGCAGTGATTTGGCAAGATTCTACGAGCAGTACTTC
CASSDLARFYEQYF
>.|.|TRBJ1-2|TRBV5-1
TGCGCCAGCAGCTTTGGAGGGGAGAACTATGGCTACACCTTC
CASSFGGENYGYTF
>.|.|TRBJ1-1|TRBV7-2
TGTGCCAGCAGCTTTAGTCAGTACACTGAAGCTTTCTTT
CASSFSQYTEAFF
>TRBD1|.|TRBJ1-1|TRBV20-1
TGCAGTGCTCAAGGGACAGAAACTTTCTTT
CSAQGTETFF
>.|many|TRBJ1-2|TRBV3-1
TGTGCCAGCAGCCAAGATATCGGGACTCCGGGGGATGGCTACACCTTC
CASSQDIGTPGDGYTF
>.|many|TRBJ1-6|TRBV2
TGTGCCACTCACCCCAGCGATAATTCACCCCTCCACTTT
CATHPSDNSPLHF
>.|many|TRBJ2-7|TRBV14
TGTGCCAGCAGCCCTAGTTTGGGAAACGAGCAGTACTTC
CASSPSLGNEQYF
>.|.|TRBJ1-2|TRBV20-1
TGCAGTGCTAGTCCCACAGGGAGGAGCTATGGCTACACCTTC
CSASPTGRSYGYTF
>.|.|TRBJ1-5|TRBV5-6
TGTGCCAGCAGCCTAGGGTCGATTAGCAATCAGCCCCAGCATTTT
CASSLGSISNQPQHF
>.|.|TRBJ1-1|TRBV20-1
TGCAGGCTGGAGCCGAACACTGAAGCTTTCTTT
CRLEPNTEAFF
>.|many|TRBJ2-7|TRBV9
TGTGCCAGCAGCGTAGAGGGCCTGTGGTACGAGCAGTACTTC
CASSVEGLWYEQYF
>TRBD1|few|TRBJ1-4|TRBV2
TGTGCCAGCGGGCAGCAGGGGGGTGATGAAAAACTGTTTTTT
CASGQQGGDEKLFF
>.|few|TRBJ1-5|TRBV28
TGTGCCAGCAGTTACCTATGGGGCGACAATCAGCCCCAGCATTTT
CASSYLWGDNQPQHF
>.|.|TRBJ1-2|TRBV10-3
TGTGCCATCAGTGAGCAAGCATATGGGGATGGCTACACCTTC
CAISEQAYGDGYTF
>.|many|TRBJ1-1|TRBV5-1
TGCGCCAGCAGCTTATGGACGGGGAAGAACACTGAAGCTTTCTTT
CASSLWTGKNTEAFF
>.|.|TRBJ1-2|TRBV5-1
TGCGCCAGCAGCCCCCACCCGAGCTATGGCTACACCTTC
CASSPHPSYGYTF
>.|.|TRBJ2-3|TRBV7-3
TGTGCCAGCAGCTTAGGGCATAGCACAGATACGCAGTATTTT
CASSLGHSTDTQYF
>.|once|TRBJ2-5|TRBV24-1
TGTGCCACCAGTGAAGGATACGTTGACCAAGAGACCCAGTACTTC
CATSEGYVDQETQYF